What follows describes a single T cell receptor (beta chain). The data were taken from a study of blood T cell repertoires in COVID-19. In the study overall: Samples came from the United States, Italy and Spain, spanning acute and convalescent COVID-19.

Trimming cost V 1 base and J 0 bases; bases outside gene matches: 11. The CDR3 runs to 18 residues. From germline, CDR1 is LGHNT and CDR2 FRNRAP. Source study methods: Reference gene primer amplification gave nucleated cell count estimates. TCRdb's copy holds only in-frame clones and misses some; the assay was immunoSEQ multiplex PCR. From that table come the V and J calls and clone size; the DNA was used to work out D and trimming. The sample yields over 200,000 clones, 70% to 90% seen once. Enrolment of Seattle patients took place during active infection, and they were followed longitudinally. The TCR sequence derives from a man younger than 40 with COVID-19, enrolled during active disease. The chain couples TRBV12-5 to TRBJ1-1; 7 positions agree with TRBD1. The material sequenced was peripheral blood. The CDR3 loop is CASGLGVGTGDLNTEAFF. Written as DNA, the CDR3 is TGTGCTAGTGGTTTGGGGGTCGGAACAGGGGACTTGAACACTGAAGCTTTCTTT.